This T cell receptor (beta chain) was identified in a study of blood T cells in healthy people across ages (dated by TCRdb to the mid-2010s). Turning to the overall study: In model experiments, template switching captured about one uniquely barcoded TCR beta cDNA molecule for every two T cells. The study measured age-related changes in TCR beta repertoire diversity using deep sequencing normalized with unique cDNA molecular identifiers. To avoid experimental bias, donors of different ages were distributed randomly across sequencing lanes. The donors were split into four age groups: young (average around 15 years), middle-aged (39), aged (more than 60) and long-lived (about 82). For two donors (one aged 18 to 29 and one aged 80 or older), the study analyzed two additional independent replicas of 1 million unique cDNA reads from the same blood draw.

Worth noting for this clonotype: Which antigen it targets is not known. Base-call qualities are not available, and no considerably larger clone is one nucleotide away.

Systemically healthy Caucasian individuals from Russia, around 39 in total and aged roughly 6 to 95 years, were included as donors. Each donor gave about 11 milliliters of peripheral blood, drawn into EDTA-treated Vacutainer tubes. Ficoll-Paque density-gradient centrifugation was used to isolate PBMCs, with at least 6.5 million per sample. Total RNA, at least 6 micrograms per sample, was extracted from PBMCs with Trizol reagent. For every donor, flow cytometry on a PBMC aliquot measured the percentage of naive CD45RAhigh/CD27high T cells. The library was made by 5' RACE. The data were produced on an Illumina HiSeq 2500. The second PCR ran for about 7 to 11 cycles and used a J-beta primer mix along with a sample-barcoded 5' primer. Each TCR beta cDNA molecule received a unique molecular identifier from a template-switch 5' adaptor carrying 12 random nucleotides. Each sample yielded at least 2.5 million CDR3-containing paired-end reads. First-strand cDNA was synthesized from all RNA with the Mint cDNA synthesis kit, primed by a TRBC-specific oligonucleotide. Following uracil-DNA glycosylase treatment, all cDNA underwent a first 18-cycle PCR with the universal primers M1SS and BC2_uni_R. The original methods were these. Normalization of each sample was performed by random selection of 1 million high-quality reads, each carrying a distinct molecular identifier. Instead of being binned into consensus sequences, reads that shared molecular identifiers were thrown out. MiTCR, run with a Q25 quality threshold and the strictest error-elimination algorithm, handled CDR3 identification, clonotype clustering and error correction. A nonparametric unseen species model with Euler transformation was used to estimate a lower bound on total TCR beta diversity. TCRdb trimmed the raw reads at Q25, called clones with MiXCR and kept productive beta chains. Entries are consolidated by CDR3 protein sequence, retaining the most common genes and DNA. The V and J calls and clone size are TCRdb's, not the authors'. Within this sample are about 720,000 distinct CDR3 sequences, with 20% to 25% of them counted one time only. Around a fifth of the sample is held by the ten biggest clonotypes.

The study at large found these results: Compared with the aged group, more naive CD4+ T cells, fewer expanded clones and increased TCR diversity were shown by the long-lived group, suggesting age selection. Estimates of total diversity based on one million sequenced T cells were regarded as lower bounds and as underestimates. As age increased, observed TCR beta diversity per million T cells dropped in a roughly linear way, and a significant reduction was already evident by age 40. Donor CMV infection status was unknown, potentially confounding age-related changes in expanded clonotypes. A strong correlation was found between observed TCR beta diversity and the percentage of naive T cells measured by flow cytometry. Bulk unsorted PBMC profiling prevented conclusive comparison of naive and antigen-experienced compartments.

Specimen: blood. The sequence derives from a man in his 70s in good health.

For the CDR3, the sequence is CASTLRHFSPQHF. At the DNA level, the sequence is TGTGCCAGCACCTTGAGACATTTTTCGCCCCAGCATTTT. Here the chain combines TRBV12-3 or TRBV12-4 and TRBJ1-5; the D gene identity is not certain. V and J are truncated by 7 bases and 9 bases respectively, leaving an intervening sequence of 16 bases. From its cysteine to its phenylalanine, the CDR3 spans 13 amino acids. The CDR3 DNA has 39 bases and is translated from base 1.